The 2 T cell receptor beta chains below all came from one sample that was sequenced in a study of OX40 agonist ivuxolimab in advanced cancers. Profiling relied on immunoSEQ multiplex PCR, and the TCRdb table lists in-frame clones only, not all of them. The sample lists roughly 61,000 clones, about 86% occurring once. The sequencing used CD4+ or CD8+ T cells sorted from blood, collected in a trial of the OX40 agonist ivuxolimab. These receptors all stem from an adult with an advanced solid tumor such as melanoma, head and neck, liver or kidney cancer.

This rearrangement joins TRBV19 to TRBJ2-3; 8 bases map to TRBD2. V gave up 3 bases and J gave up 2 bases; unmatched junction bases: 10. The CDR3 length is 17 residues. Germline V gene lookup returns CDR1 LNHDA and CDR2 SQIVND (reference sequence). CDR3 DNA sequence: TGTGCCAGTAGTATTATAGGCGGGGGGAAACTCACAGATACGCAGTATTTT. It is translated as CASSIIGGGKLTDTQYF.

V and J are TRBV7-9 and TRBJ1-4, with TRBD1 matching over 10 bases. Germline assignment: CDR1 SEHNR and CDR2 FQNEAQ (reference sequence). Germline trimming cut 4 bases from V and 7 bases from J; bases unmatched to any gene: 3. The CDR3 consists of 14 residues. The CDR3 loop is CASSSTGGFEKLFF. The CDR3 nucleotides read TGTGCCAGCAGCTCGACAGGGGGCTTTGAAAAACTGTTTTTT.